These 3 T cell receptor beta chains came from one sample sequenced in a study of T cell responses to AZD1222 COVID-19 vaccine. Assay: immunoSEQ multiplex PCR; the TCRdb copy retains only in-frame clones and omits some. The sample yields 110,000 to 150,000 clones, roughly 90% seen once. Sequencing used peripheral blood, obtained 28 days after the second AZD1222 dose. The receptors shown here come from an adult who received the AZD1222 COVID-19 vaccine.

V is TRBV6-6 and J is TRBJ1-1; the D gene is possibly TRBD1 (5 bases). Germline CDR1 MNHNY, CDR2 SVGAGI (reference sequence). There are 15 residues in the CDR3. The V end was cut by 8 bases, the J end by 1 base, with 17 bases between. CDR3 region: CASAKGFGGNTEAFF. CDR3 in DNA: TGTGCCAGCGCAAAAGGATTCGGGGGGAACACTGAAGCTTTCTTT.

V is TRBV30 and J is TRBJ2-5; D call uncertain. The V gene lost 1 base and the J gene lost 2 bases, with 14 bases spanning the gap. The germline V gene has CDR1 GTSNPN and CDR2 SVGIG (reference sequence). The CDR3 is made up of 15 amino acids. The DNA of the CDR3 is TGTGCCTGGAGTGCTAATAGTGGGCAACAAGAGACCCAGTACTTC. Encoded protein: CAWSANSGQQETQYF.

The chain links TRBV12-5 to TRBJ2-5, with D uncertain. The germline V and J ends were trimmed by 0 bases and 9 bases, with 8 bases remaining between them. The germline gives CDR1 LGHNT, CDR2 FRNRAP. CDR3 length equals 12 residues. The CDR3 nucleotides read TGTGCTAGTGGTTTGGTACGGCAGGCCCAGTACTTC. Residues: CASGLVRQAQYF.